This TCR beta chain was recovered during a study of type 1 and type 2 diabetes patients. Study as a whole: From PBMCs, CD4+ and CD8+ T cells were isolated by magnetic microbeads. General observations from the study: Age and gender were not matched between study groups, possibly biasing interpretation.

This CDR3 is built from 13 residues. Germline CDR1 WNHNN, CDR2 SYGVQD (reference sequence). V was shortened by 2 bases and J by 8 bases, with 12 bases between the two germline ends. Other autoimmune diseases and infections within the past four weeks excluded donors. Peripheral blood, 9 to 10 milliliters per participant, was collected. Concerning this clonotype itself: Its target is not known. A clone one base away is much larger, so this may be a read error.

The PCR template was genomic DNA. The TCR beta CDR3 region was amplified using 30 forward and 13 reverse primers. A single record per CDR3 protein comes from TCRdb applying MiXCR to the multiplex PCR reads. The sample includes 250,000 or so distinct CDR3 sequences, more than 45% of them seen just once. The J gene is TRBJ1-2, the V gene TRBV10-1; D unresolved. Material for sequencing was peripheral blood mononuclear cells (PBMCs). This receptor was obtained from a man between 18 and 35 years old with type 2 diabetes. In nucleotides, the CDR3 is TGCGCCAGCAGTGAGAGAGGGTACGGCGGCTACACCTTC. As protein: CASSERGYGGYTF.